This T cell receptor (beta chain) comes out of a study of blood T cell repertoires in COVID-19. About the research overall: Donors in the United States, Italy and Spain gave samples during acute or convalescent COVID-19. From T cells, B-cell-depleted T cells, or PBMCs came the material, which was cDNA or gDNA.

Data came from immunoSEQ multiplex PCR; TCRdb stores just in-frame clones and leaves some out. The sample shows some 200,000 clones, about 85% of them seen only once. Trimming shortened V by 4 bases and J by 0 bases, and 11 bases separated the two germline ends. The length of the CDR3 is 15 residues. Germline loops: CDR1 KGHDR, CDR2 SFDVKD. J is TRBJ1-2 and V is TRBV24-1; tentatively, D is TRBD1 (6 bases). The sequencing sample was made of peripheral blood. The receptor was derived from a woman aged 80 or over with acute or convalescent COVID-19. Written as DNA, the CDR3 is TGTGCCACCAGTGACAGGGGTCCCCCTAACTATGGCTACACCTTC. Translating gives CATSDRGPPNYGYTF.